The following is a T cell receptor beta chain sequence with its context. The sample comes from a study of T cells in Graves' hyperthyroidism and ophthalmopathy. Regions amplified from RNA transcripts were the TCR beta CDR3 regions. When the TCR CDR3 underwent first-round RT-PCR, the HTBI primer set was used. TCRdb used MiXCR to reprocess the multiplex PCR reads, holding one entry per CDR3 protein. The sample includes 500,000 to 650,000 distinct CDR3 sequences, approximately 17% of them seen just once. The PBMCs were taken from around 9.1 ml of fresh peripheral blood. This CDR3 has 13 residues. V lost 4 bases and J lost 6, with 9 bases in between. Germline CDR1 KGHDR, CDR2 SFDVKD.

Sequencing was performed on blood. The sequence came from a woman aged 18 to 35 with Graves' ophthalmopathy. J is TRBJ2-1 and V is TRBV24-1; D is possibly TRBD2 (6 bases). The CDR3 protein is CATSEVGGNEQFF. CDR3 coding DNA: TGTGCCACCAGTGAGGTGGGAGGCAATGAGCAGTTCTTC.